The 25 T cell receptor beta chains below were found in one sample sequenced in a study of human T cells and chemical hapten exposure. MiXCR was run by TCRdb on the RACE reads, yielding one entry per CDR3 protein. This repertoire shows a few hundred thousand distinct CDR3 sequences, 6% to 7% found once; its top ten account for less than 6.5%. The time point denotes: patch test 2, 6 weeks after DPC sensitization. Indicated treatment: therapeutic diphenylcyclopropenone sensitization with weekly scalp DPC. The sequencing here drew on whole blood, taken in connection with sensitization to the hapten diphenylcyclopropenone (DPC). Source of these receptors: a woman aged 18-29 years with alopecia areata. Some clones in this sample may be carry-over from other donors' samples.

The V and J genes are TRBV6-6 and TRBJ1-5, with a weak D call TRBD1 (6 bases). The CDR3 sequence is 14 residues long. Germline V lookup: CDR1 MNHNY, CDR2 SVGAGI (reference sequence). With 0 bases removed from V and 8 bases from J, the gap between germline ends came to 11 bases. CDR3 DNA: TGTGCCAGCAGTTACTCAGGGGGGGTCGAGCCCCAGCATTTT. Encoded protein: CASSYSGGVEPQHF.

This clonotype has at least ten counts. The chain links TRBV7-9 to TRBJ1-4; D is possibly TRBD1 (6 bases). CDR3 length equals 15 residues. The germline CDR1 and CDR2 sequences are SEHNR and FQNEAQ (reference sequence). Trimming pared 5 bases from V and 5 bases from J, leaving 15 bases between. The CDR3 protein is CASSPRQDLNEKLFF. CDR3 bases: TGTGCCAGCAGCCCCCGACAGGACCTGAATGAAAAACTGTTTTTT.

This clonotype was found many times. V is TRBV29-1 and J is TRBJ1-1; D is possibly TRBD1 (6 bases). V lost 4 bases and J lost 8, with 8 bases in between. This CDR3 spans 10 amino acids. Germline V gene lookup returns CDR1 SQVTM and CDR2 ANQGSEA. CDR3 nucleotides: TGCAGCGTTGGGGGGCAGGAAGCTTTCTTT. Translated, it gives CSVGGQEAFF.

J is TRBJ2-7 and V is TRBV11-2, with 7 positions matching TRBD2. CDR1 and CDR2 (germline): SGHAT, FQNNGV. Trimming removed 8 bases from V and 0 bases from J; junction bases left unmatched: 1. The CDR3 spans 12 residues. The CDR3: CASGGGSYEQYF. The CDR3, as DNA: TGTGCCAGCGGCGGGGGCTCCTACGAGCAGTACTTC.

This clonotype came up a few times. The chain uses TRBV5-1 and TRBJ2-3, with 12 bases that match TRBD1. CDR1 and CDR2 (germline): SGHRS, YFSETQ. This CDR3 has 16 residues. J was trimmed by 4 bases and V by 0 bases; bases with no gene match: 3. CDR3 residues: CASSLAGTGGSDTQYF. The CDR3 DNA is TGCGCCAGCAGCTTGGCCGGGACAGGGGGCTCAGATACGCAGTATTTT.

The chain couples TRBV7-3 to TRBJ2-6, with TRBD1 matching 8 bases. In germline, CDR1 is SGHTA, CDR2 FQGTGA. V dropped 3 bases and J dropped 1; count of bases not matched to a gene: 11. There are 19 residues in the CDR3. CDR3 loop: CASSLFTGGTFSGANVLTF. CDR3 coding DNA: TGTGCCAGCAGCTTGTTCACAGGGGGGACCTTTTCTGGGGCCAACGTCCTGACTTTC.

CDR3 amino acids: CASSLGQDGSYNSPLHF. The CDR3 nucleotides are TGTGCCAGCAGCCTTGGACAGGATGGCTCCTATAATTCACCCCTCCACTTT. V and J are TRBV12-3 or TRBV12-4 and TRBJ1-6, with 7 bases identical to TRBD1. CDR3 length: 17 residues. Trimming took 6 bases from V and 0 from J; bases not matched to a gene: 8.

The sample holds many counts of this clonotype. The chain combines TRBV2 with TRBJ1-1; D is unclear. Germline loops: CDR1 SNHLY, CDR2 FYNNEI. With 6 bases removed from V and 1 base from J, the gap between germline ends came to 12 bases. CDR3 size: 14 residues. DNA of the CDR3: TGTGCCAGCAGCATTAGGACGGGGAACACTGAAGCTTTCTTT. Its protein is CASSIRTGNTEAFF. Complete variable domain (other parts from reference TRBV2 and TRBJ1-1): EPEVTQTPSHQVTQMGQEVILRCVPISNHLYFYWYRQILGQKVEFLVSFYNNEISEKSEIFDDQFSVERPDGSNFTLKIRSTKLEDSAMYFCASSIRTGNTEAFFGQGTRLTVV.

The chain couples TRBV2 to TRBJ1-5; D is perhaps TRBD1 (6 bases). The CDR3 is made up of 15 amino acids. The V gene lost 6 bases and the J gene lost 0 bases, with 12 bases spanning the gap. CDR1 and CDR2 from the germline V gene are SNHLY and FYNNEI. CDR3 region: CASRQGSNSNQPQHF. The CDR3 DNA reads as TGTGCCAGCAGACAGGGCAGCAATAGCAATCAGCCCCAGCATTTT.

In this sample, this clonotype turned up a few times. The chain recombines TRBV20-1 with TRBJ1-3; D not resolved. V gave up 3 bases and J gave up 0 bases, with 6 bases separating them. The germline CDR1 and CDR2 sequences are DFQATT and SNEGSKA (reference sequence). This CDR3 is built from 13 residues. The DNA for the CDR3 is TGCAGTGCTAGTCTCCACTCTGGAAACACCATATATTTT. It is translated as CSASLHSGNTIYF.

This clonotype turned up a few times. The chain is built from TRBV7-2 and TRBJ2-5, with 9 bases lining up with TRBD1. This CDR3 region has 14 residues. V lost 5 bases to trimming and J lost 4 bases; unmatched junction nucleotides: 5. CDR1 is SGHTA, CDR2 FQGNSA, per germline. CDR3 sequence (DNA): TGTGCCAGCAGCGAACAGGGGGCTAGAGAGACCCAGTACTTC. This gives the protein CASSEQGARETQYF.

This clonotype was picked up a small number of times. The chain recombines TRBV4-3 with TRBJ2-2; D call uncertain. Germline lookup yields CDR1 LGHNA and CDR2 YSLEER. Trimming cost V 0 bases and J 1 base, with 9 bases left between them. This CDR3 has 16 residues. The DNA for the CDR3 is TGCGCCAGCAGCCAAGATCCGGCAGGGAACACCGGGGAGCTGTTTTTT. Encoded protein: CASSQDPAGNTGELFF.

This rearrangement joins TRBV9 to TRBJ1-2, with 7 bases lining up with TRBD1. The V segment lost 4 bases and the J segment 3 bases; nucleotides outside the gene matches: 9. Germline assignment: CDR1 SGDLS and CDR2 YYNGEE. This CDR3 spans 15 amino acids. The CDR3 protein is CASSPSSGGYYGYTF. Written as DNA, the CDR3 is TGTGCCAGCAGCCCAAGCTCAGGGGGGTACTATGGCTACACCTTC. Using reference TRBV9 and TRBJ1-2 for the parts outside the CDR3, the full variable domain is DSGVTQTPKHLITATGQRVTLRCSPRSGDLSVYWYQQSLDQGLQFLIQYYNGEERAKGNILERFSAQQFPDLHSELNLSSLELGDSALYFCASSPSSGGYYGYTFGSGTRLTVV.

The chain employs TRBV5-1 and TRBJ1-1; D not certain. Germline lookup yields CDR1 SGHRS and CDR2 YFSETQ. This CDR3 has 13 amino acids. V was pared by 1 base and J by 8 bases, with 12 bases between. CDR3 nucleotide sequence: TGCGCCAGCAGCTTGTTGGACCGGGAGGAAGCTTTCTTT. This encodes CASSLLDREEAFF.

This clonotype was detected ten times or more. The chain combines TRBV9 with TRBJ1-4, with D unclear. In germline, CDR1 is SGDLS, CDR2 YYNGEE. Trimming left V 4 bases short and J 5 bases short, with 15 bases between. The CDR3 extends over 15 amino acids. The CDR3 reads CASSPRELINEKLFF. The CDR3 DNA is TGTGCCAGCAGCCCCCGGGAACTGATCAATGAAAAACTGTTTTTT.

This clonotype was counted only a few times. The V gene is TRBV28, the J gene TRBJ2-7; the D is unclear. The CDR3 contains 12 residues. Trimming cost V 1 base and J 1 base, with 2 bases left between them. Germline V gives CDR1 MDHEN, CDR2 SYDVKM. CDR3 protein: CASSLLSYEQYF. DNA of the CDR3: TGTGCCAGCAGTTTATTATCCTACGAGCAGTACTTC. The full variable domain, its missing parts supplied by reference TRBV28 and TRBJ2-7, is DVKVTQSSRYLVKRTGEKVFLECVQDMDHENMFWYRQDPGLGLRLIYFSYDVKMKEKGDIPEGYSVSREKKERFSLILESASTNQTSMYLCASSLLSYEQYFGPGTRLTVT.

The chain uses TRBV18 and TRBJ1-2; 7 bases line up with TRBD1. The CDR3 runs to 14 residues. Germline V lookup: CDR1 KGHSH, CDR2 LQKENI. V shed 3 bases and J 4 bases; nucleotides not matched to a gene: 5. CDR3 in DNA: TGTGCCAGCTCACCTTCGGGACAGCTCTATGGCTACACCTTC. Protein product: CASSPSGQLYGYTF.

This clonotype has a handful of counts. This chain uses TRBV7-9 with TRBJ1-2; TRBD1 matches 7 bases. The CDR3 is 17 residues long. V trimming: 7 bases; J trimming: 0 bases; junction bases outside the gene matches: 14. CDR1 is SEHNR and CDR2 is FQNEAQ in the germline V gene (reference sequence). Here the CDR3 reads CASTLTRQGGTNYGYTF. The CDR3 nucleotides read TGTGCCAGCACCCTAACGAGACAGGGTGGCACTAACTATGGCTACACCTTC.

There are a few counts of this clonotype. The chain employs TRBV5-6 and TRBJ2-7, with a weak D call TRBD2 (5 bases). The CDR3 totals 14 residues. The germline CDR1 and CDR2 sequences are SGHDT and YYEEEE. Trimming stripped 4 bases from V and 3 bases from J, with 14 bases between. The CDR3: CASSPQVGSYEQYF. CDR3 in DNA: TGTGCCAGCAGCCCTCAGGTGGGGAGCTACGAGCAGTACTTC.

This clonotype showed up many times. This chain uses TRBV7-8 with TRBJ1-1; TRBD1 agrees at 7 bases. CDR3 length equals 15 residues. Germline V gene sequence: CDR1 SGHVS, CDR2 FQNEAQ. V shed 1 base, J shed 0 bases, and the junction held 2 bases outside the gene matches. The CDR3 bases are TGTGCCAGCAGCTTAGGGGACAGCCTGAACACTGAAGCTTTCTTT. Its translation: CASSLGDSLNTEAFF.

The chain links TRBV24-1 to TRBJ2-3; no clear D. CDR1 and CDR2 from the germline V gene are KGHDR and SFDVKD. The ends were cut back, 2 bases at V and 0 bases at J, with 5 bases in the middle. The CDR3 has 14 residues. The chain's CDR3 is CATSDYLSTDTQYF. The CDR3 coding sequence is TGTGCCACCAGTGATTATCTCAGCACAGATACGCAGTATTTT.

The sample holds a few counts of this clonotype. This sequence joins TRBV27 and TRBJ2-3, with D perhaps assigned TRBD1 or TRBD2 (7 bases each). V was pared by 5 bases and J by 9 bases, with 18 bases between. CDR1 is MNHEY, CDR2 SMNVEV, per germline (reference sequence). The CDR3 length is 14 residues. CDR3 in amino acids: CASSLSSRGGTQYF. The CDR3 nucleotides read TGTGCCAGCAGTCTCTCCAGCAGGGGGGGGACGCAGTATTTT.

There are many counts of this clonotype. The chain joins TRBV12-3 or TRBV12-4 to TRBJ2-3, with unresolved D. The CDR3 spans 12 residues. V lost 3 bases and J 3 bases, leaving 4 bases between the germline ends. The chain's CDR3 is CASSLLTDTQYF. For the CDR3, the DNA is TGTGCCAGCAGTTTGTTGACAGATACGCAGTATTTT.

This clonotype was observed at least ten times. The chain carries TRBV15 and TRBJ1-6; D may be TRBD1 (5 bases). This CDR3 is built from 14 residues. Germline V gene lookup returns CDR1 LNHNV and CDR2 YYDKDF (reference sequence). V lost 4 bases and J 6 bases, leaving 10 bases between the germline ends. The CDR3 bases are TGTGCCACCAGCATCAGGGAGGGTAATTCACCCCTCCACTTT. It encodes CATSIREGNSPLHF.

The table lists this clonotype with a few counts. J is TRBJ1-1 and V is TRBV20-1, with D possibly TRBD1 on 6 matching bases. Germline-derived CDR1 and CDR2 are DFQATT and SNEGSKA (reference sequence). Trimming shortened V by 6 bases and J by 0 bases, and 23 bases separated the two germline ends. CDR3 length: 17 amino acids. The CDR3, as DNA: TGCAGTGCCCCCCGGAGGGGGAAGGGCTTGATGAACACTGAAGCTTTCTTT. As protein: CSAPRRGKGLMNTEAFF.